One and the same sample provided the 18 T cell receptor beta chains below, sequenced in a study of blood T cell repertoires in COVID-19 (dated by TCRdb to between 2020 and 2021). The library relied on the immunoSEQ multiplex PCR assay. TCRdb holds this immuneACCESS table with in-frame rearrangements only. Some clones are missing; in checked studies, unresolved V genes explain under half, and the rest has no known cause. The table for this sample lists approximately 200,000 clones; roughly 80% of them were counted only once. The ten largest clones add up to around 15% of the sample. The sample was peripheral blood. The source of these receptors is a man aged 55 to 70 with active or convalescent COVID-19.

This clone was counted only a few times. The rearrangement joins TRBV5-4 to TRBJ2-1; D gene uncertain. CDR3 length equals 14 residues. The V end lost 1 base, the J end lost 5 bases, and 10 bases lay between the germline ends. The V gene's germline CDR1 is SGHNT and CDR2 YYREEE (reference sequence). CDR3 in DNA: TGTGCCAGCAGCTTGCTCGGCGGAAACAATGAGCAGTTCTTC. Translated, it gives CASSLLGGNNEQFF.

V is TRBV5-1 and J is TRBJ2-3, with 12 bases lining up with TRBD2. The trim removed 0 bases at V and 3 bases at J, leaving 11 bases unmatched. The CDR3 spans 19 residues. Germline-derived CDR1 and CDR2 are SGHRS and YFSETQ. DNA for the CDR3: TGCGCCAGCAGCTTGGGGTCTAGCGGGAGGGCCAGGTGGACAGATACGCAGTATTTT. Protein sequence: CASSLGSSGRARWTDTQYF.

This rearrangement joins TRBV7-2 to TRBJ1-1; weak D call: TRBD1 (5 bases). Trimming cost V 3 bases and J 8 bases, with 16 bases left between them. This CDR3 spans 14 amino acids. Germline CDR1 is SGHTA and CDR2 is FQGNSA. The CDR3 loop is CASSFQGYSFEAFF. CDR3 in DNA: TGTGCCAGCAGCTTCCAGGGCTATTCCTTCGAAGCTTTCTTT.

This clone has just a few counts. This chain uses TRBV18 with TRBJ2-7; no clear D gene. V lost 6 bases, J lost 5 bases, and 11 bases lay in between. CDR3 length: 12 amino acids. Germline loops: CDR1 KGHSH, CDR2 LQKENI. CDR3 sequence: CASSALHHEQYF. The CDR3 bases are TGTGCCAGCTCTGCACTACACCACGAGCAGTACTTC.

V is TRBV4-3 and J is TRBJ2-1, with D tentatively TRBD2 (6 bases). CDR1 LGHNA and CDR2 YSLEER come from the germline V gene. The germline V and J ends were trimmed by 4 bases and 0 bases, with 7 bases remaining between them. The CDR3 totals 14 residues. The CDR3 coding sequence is TGCGCCAGCAGCCGGGGAGGCTCCTACAATGAGCAGTTCTTC. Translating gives CASSRGGSYNEQFF.

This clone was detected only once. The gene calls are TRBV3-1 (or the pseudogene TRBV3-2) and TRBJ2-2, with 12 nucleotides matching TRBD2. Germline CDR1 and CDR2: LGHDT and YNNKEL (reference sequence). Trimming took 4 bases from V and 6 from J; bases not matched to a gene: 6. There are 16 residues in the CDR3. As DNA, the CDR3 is TGTGCCAGCAGCCCAAGCCTAGCGGGAGGGGCCGGGGAGCTGTTTTTT. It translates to CASSPSLAGGAGELFF.

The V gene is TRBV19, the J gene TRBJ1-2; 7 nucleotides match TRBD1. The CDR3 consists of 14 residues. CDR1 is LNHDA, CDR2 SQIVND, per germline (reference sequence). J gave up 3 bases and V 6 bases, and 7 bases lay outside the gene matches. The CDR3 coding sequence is TGTGCCAGTAGATCGGGACAGCCGTACTATGGCTACACCTTC. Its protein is CASRSGQPYYGYTF.

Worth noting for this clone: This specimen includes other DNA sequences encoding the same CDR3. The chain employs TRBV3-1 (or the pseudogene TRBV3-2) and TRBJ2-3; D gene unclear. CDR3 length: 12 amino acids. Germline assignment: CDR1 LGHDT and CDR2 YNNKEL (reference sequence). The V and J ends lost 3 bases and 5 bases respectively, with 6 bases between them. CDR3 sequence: CASSQSGDTQYF. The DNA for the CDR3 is TGTGCCAGCAGCCAGAGTGGAGATACGCAGTATTTT.

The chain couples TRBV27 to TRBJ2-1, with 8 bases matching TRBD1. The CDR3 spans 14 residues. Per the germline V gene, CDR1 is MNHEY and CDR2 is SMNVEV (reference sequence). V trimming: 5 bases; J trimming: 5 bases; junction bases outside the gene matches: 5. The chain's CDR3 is CASSPDRDHNEQFF. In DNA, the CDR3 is TGTGCCAGCAGTCCGGACAGGGACCACAATGAGCAGTTCTTC.

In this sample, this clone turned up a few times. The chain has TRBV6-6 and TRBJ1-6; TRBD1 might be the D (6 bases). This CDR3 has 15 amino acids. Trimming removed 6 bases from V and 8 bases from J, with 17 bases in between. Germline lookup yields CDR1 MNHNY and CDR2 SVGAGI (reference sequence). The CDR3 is CASRPTGPQYSPLHF. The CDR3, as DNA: TGTGCCAGCAGGCCAACAGGGCCGCAATATTCACCCCTCCACTTT.

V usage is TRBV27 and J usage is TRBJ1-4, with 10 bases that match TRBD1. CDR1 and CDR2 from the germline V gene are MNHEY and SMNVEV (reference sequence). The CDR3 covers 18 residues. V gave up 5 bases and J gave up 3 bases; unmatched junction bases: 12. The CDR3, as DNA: TGTGCCAGCAGTCCCTCCGGGACAGGGGTAGCGCCTAATGAAAAACTGTTTTTT. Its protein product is CASSPSGTGVAPNEKLFF.

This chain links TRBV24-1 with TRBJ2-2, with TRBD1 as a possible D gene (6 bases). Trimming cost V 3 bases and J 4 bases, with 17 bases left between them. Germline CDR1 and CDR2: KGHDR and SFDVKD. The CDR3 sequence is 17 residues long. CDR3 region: CATSDAGTRGFTGELFF. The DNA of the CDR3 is TGTGCCACCAGTGATGCCGGGACAAGGGGCTTCACCGGGGAGCTGTTTTTT.

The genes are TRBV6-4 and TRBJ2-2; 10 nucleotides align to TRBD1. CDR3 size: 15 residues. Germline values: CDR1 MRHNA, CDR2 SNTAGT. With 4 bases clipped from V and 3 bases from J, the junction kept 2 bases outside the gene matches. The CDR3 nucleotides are TGTGCCAGCAGTGTTGGGACAGGGGACACCGGGGAGCTGTTTTTT. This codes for CASSVGTGDTGELFF.

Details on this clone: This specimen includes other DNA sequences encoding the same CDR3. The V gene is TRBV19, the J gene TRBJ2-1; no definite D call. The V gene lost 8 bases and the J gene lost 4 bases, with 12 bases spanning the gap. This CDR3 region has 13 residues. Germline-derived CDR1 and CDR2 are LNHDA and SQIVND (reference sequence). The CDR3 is CASLSPGYNEQFF. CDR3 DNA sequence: TGTGCCAGTCTAAGCCCCGGTTACAATGAGCAGTTCTTC.

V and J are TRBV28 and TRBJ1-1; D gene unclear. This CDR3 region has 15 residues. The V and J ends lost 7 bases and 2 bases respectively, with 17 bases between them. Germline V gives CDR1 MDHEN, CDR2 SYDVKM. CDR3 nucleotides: TGTGCCAGCACCCCCCACGCAGTCGCTAACACTGAAGCTTTCTTT. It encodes CASTPHAVANTEAFF.

The DNA for the CDR3 is TGTGCCAGCACAGGACAGGGAATTTACGAGCAGTACTTC. Translating it yields CASTGQGIYEQYF. The V call is TRBV28, the J call TRBJ2-7, with 8 bases fitting TRBD1. Trimming cost V 7 bases and J 4 bases; bases outside gene matches: 6. The CDR3 extends over 13 amino acids. CDR1 MDHEN and CDR2 SYDVKM come from the germline V gene.

The CDR3 sequence is CASSESPRFYGYTF. CDR3 DNA sequence: TGTGCCAGCAGTGAATCCCCCAGATTCTATGGCTACACCTTC. The genes are TRBV25-1 and TRBJ1-2; the D is unclear. The CDR3 spans 14 residues. CDR1 is MGHDK, CDR2 SYGVNS, per germline. The V and J ends lost 1 base and 4 bases respectively, with 10 bases between them.

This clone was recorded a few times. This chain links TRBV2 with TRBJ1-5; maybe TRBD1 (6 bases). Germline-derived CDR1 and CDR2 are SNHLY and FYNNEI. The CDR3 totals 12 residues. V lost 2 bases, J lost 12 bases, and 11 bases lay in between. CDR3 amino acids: CASSEQTGLQHF. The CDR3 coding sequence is TGTGCCAGCAGTGAACAGACAGGTCTCCAGCATTTT.